This TCR beta chain was recorded in a study of cytomegalovirus exposure and HLA in healthy donors. A multiplex PCR was run with 60 Vbeta primers and 13 Jbeta primers. Generated by immunoSEQ multiplex PCR, the TCRdb table keeps only in-frame clones and is missing some. Altogether 150,000 to 200,000 clones are present, about 90% being singletons, with the ten largest covering around 0.21%. Comments on this clone: The antigen remains undetermined.

Germline CDR1 LGHNA, CDR2 YNFKEQ. The ends lost 1 base at V and 7 bases at J; junction bases unmatched: 9. The CDR3 sequence is 16 residues long. Notes on the study in general: The study flagged about 150 TCR beta chains as cytomegalovirus-associated. Under in vitro conditions, three CMV-associated chains were confirmed as specific for CMV antigens. Presence/absence analyses supposed approximately even sequencing depth among donors.

The origin of this receptor is a girl under three years old in good health and CMV-seronegative. The chain couples TRBV4-2 to TRBJ1-4; 7 bases align to TRBD1. Material for sequencing was PBMCs. The CDR3, as DNA: TGTGCCAGCAGCCAAGCTAGGGGGCAATCGAGTGAAAAACTGTTTTTT. It codes for CASSQARGQSSEKLFF.